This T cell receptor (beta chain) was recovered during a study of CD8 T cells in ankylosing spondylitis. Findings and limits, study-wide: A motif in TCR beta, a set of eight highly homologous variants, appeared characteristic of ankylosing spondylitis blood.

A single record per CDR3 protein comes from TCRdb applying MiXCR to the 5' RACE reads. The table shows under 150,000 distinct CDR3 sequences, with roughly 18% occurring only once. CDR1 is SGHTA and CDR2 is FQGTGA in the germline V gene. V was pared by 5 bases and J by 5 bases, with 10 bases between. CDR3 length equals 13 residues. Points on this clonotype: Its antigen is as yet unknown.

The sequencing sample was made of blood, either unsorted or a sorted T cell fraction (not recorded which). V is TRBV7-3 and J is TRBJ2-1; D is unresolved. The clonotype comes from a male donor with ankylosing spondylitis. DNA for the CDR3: TGTGCCAGCAGCCCTGTTGACCACAATGAGCAGTTCTTC. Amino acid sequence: CASSPVDHNEQFF. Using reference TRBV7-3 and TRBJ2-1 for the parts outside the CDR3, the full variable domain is GAGVSQTPSNKVTEKGKYVELRCDPISGHTALYWYRQSLGQGPEFLIYFQGTGAADDSGLPNDRFFAVRPEGSVSTLKIQRTERGDSAVYLCASSPVDHNEQFFGPGTRLTVL.